This T cell receptor beta chain was profiled in a study of T-cell memory formation after mild COVID-19 (dated by TCRdb to about 2021). As for the study more broadly: TCR sequence clusters from the two donors were largely donor specific. T-cell clones expanding and contracting after mild COVID-19 in two donors were tracked by longitudinal TCRalpha and TCRbeta repertoire sequencing. Two young, previously healthy adult volunteers made up the cohort, one male and one female. The research as a whole found: Only a couple of mild cases were covered in the study, and larger cohorts including severe cases with pre-infection samples were considered necessary. Clones that contracted from day 15 to 85 showed balanced CD4/CD8 phenotypes, whereas a second wave of clones that expanded from day 15 to 37 leaned towards CD4+. Some responding clones were found in pre-infection memory, which suggests that pre-existing cross-reactive memory T cells took part in the SARS-CoV-2 response. Contracting CD4+ clones turned up mainly in the CM and EM memory subsets, whereas EMRA was where CD8+ clones were enriched. SARS-CoV-2 specificity was not confirmed for the second-wave clones peaking on day 37.

This clonotype was seen more than once but under ten times. The antigen it recognizes is unknown. Base qualities are not recorded, but no much larger clone differs from it by a single base. The CDR3 goes from the cysteine to the phenylalanine over 14 residues. Only the CDR3 portion is preserved as DNA: 42 bases, with reading frame beginning at the first base. The trim is 1 base for V and 5 bases for J, with a gap of 9 bases between the germline ends. The germline V gene specifies MGHRA as CDR1 and YSYEKL as CDR2. Ficoll-Paque density gradient centrifugation was the method used to isolate PBMCs. The sequencer listed for this sample is Illumina NovaSeq 6000. TCRalpha and TCRbeta cDNA libraries were constructed by 5'RACE with constant-segment primers, with sample barcodes and unique molecular identifiers being introduced. RNA was extracted from every sample with Trizol reagent. Library amplification was performed in two PCR steps, and a second sample barcode and Illumina TruSeq adapters were introduced in the second step. Libraries were sequenced on an Illumina NovaSeq with 2 x 150 bp paired-end reads. Concerning the study's data processing: Demultiplexing of reads and collapsing into UMI-guided consensus sequences were performed with migec v1.2.7. Using mixcr v2.1.11, UMI consensuses were aligned to TRA and TRB V and J templates and then assembled into clonotypes. A clonotype was counted as expanded or contracted only when both edgeR and NoisET called the clonotype significant, with the noise models trained on biological replicates. edgeR calls used a false discovery rate-adjusted p below 0.01 and a log2 fold-change threshold of 1. PCA with hierarchical clustering of max-normalized trajectories of the 1000 most abundant clonotypes was used as exploratory dynamics analysis. The CD4 or CD8 phenotype of responding clones was assigned using the separately sequenced CD4+ and CD8+ repertoires. TCRdb reran the public reads through fastp at Q25 and MiXCR, keeping productive beta chains. Rows are unified per CDR3 protein, each entry keeping the most common DNA and genes. These V and J calls originate from TCRdb's pipeline instead of the authors' own analysis. Within this sample are approximately 410,000 distinct CDR3 sequences, with less than 25% of them counted one time only. The top ten clones comprise over 10% of the sample.

This sequence uses TRBV4-1 and TRBJ2-1; the D gene identity is not certain. The sample comprised PBMCs or a T cell subset sorted from them (not recorded which). The TCR sequence derives from an adult woman who had mild COVID-19 (a few samples of this study predate the infection). The sample titles of this study are shuffled in the database, so cell type and time point are left out; the donor was told from shared clones. The CDR3 here reads CASSQVGRDNEQFF. The sequence in DNA is TGCGCCAGCAGCCAAGTGGGTAGGGACAATGAGCAGTTCTTC.